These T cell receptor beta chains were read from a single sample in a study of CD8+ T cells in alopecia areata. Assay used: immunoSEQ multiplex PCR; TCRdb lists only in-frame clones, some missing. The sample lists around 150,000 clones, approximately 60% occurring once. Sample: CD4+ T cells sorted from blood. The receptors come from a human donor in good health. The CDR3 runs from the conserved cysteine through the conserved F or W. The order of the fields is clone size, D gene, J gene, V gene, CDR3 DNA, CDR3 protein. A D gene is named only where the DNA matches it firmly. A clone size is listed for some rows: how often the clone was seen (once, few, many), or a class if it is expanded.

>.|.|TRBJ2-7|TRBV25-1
TGTGCCAGCAGTGATGGATGGGCCTCCTACGAGCAGTACTTC
CASSDGWASYEQYF
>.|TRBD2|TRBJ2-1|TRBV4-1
TGCGCCAGCAGCCAAGGACTATTGAGGCGGGAGGGCCCTCCGGAGCAGTTCTTC
CASSQGLLRREGPPEQFF
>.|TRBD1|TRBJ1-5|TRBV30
TGTGCCTGGTCGGGACAGGGGAGGCCTCAGCCCCAGCATTTT
CAWSGQGRPQPQHF
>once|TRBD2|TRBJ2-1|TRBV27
TGTGCCAGCAGTCCCCGGGTTAGCGGGGGGGTGTCGGAGCAGTTCTTC
CASSPRVSGGVSEQFF
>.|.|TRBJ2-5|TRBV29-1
TGCAGCGTTGGTAACCGGCAAGAGACCCAGTACTTC
CSVGNRQETQYF
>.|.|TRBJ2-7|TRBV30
TGTGCCTGGAGTGTACGGGTCTCCTACGAGCAGTACTTC
CAWSVRVSYEQYF
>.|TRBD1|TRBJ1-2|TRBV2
TGTGCCAGCAGCCTACAGGGGGCGGGTGGCTACACCTTC
CASSLQGAGGYTF
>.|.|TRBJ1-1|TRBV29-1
TGCAGCGTTGCCCCAACCACTGAAGCTTTCTTT
CSVAPTTEAFF
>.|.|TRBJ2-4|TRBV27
TGTGCCAGCAGTACTCGACAAGTGGGGATAGCCAAAAACATTCAGTACTTC
CASSTRQVGIAKNIQYF
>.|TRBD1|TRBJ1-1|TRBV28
TGTGCCAGCAGTGGGACAGTTGAAGCTTTCTTT
CASSGTVEAFF
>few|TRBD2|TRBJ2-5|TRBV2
TGTGCCAGCAGTTTTACTAGCGGGGCTTATCAAGAGACCCAGTACTTC
CASSFTSGAYQETQYF
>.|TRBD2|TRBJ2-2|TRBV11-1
TGTGCCAGCAATGGCGGGAGGTCCGGCGGGGAGCTGTTTTTT
CASNGGRSGGELFF
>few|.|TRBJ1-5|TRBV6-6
TGTGCCAGCAGTCCTCGGGACACCCTTAGCAATCAGCCCCAGCATTTT
CASSPRDTLSNQPQHF
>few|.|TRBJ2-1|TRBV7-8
TGTGCCACTAAAAACAGGGAAAGCTCCTACAATGAGCAGTTCTTC
CATKNRESSYNEQFF
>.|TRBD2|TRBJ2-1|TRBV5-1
TGCGCCAGCAGCCTAGGACTAGCGGAGTACAATGAGCAGTTCTTC
CASSLGLAEYNEQFF
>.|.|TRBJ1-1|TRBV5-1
TGCGCCAGCAGCTTGGCACCGGGGTTTGAAGCTTTCTTT
CASSLAPGFEAFF
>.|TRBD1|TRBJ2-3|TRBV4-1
TGCGCCAGCAGCCACCGTGCCCGGGACAGGGGGCGAGATACGCAGTATTTT
CASSHRARDRGRDTQYF
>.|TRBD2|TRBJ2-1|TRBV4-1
TGCGCCAGCAGCCGGTGGTGGGAGGGCCAGGACAATGAGCAGTTCTTC
CASSRWWEGQDNEQFF
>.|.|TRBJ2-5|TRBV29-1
TGCAGCGCGTTGGCCCGGGGTCAAGAGACCCAGTACTTC
CSALARGQETQYF
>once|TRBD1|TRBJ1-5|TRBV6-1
TGTGCCAGCATCAAGGGACAGCGGGGCAATCAGCCCCAGCATTTT
CASIKGQRGNQPQHF
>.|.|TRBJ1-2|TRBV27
TGTGCCAGCACCACACCCCCATATGGCTACACCTTC
CASTTPPYGYTF
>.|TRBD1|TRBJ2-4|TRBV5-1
TGCGCCAGCAGCTTCGATCCAGGGGGAAGCAAAAACATTCAGTACTTC
CASSFDPGGSKNIQYF
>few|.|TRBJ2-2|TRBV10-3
TGTGCCATCAGTGAGTCTGGCAGGGGAAACACCGGGGAGCTGTTTTTT
CAISESGRGNTGELFF
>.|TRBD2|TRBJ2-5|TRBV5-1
TGCGCCAGCAGGATTAGCGGGACGGAGACCCAGTACTTC
CASRISGTETQYF
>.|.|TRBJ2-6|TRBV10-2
TGCGCCAGCAGGGACTGGCCCGCTAGTGGGGCCAACGTCCTGACTTTC
CASRDWPASGANVLTF
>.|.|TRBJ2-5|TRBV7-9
TGTGCCAGCAGCCACGGACAGCAAGAGACCCAGTACTTC
CASSHGQQETQYF
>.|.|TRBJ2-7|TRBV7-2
TGTGCCAGCAGCCCCCGACACGCCTACGAGCAGTACTTC
CASSPRHAYEQYF
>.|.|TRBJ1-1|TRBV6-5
TGTGCCAGCAGGGGCGGGGGCTGGAACACTGAAGCTTTCTTT
CASRGGGWNTEAFF
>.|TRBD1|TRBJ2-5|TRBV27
TGTGCCAGCAGCAAGAGGGGGCGCGGGGAGACCCAGTACTTC
CASSKRGRGETQYF
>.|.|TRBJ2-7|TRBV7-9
TGTGCCAGCAGCTTAGCGGACCCTGGAATGGGAGAGCAGTACTTC
CASSLADPGMGEQYF
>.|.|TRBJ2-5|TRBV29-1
TGCAGCGCCCGACGGGATTCTGAGACCCAGTACTTC
CSARRDSETQYF
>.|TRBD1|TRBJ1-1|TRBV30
TGTGCCTGGAGTAAGGGGGCTTCCACTGAAGCTTTCTTT
CAWSKGASTEAFF
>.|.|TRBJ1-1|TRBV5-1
TGCGCCAGCAGCTTGGGACAGGCGAACACTGAAGCTTTCTTT
CASSLGQANTEAFF
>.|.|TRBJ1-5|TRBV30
TGTGCCTGCACGGGACAACCGAATCAGCCCCAGCATTTT
CACTGQPNQPQHF
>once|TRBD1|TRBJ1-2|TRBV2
TGTGCCAGCAGTGGGACAGGGTACGAAGGCTACACCTTC
CASSGTGYEGYTF
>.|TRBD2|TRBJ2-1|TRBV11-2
TGTGCCAGCAGCCCGAGCGGGAGCAGCGGGGAGCAGTTCTTC
CASSPSGSSGEQFF
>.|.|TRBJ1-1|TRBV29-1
TGCAGCGCCGAAGGGTTAGGAGAAACTGAAGCTTTCTTT
CSAEGLGETEAFF
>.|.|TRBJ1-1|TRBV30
TGTGCCTGGAGCGGATGGGAGTCCGGAGCTTTCTTT
CAWSGWESGAFF
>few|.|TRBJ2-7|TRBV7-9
TGTGCCAGCAGCTCCGGGGGACAGAACTACGAGCAGTACTTC
CASSSGGQNYEQYF
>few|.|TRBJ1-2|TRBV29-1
TGCAGCGTTGGGGGAGAGTATGGCTACACCTTC
CSVGGEYGYTF
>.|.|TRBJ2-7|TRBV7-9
TGTGCCAGCAGCTTACTTTACGAGCAGTACTTC
CASSLLYEQYF
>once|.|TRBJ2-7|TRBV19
TGTGCCAGTAGTATCGGGGGCTACGAGCAGTACTTC
CASSIGGYEQYF
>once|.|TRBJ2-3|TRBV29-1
TGCAGCGCACTTATGGTGGGGAAAAGCACAGATACGCAGTATTTT
CSALMVGKSTDTQYF
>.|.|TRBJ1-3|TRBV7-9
TGTGCCAGCAGCTTGGTCCAAGCAGGTGGAAACACCATATATTTT
CASSLVQAGGNTIYF
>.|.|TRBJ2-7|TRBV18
TGTGCCAGCTCACCGTCCAGGGGTACCTACGAGCAGTACTTC
CASSPSRGTYEQYF
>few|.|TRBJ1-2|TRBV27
TGTGCCAGCAGTTTGGGCAGCGAAAACTATGGCTACACCTTC
CASSLGSENYGYTF
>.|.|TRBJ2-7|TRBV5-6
TGTGCCAGCAGCGGGGGCGGGTCGAAACGCGAGCAGTACTTC
CASSGGGSKREQYF
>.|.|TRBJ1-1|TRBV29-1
TGCAGCGTCGCAGGGTGGTGGACTGAAGCTTTCTTT
CSVAGWWTEAFF
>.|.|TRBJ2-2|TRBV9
TGTGCCAGCAGCGTATTCGACAGTCCCGGGGAGCTGTTTTTT
CASSVFDSPGELFF
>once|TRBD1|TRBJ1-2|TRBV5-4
TGTGCCAGCAGCCCAACCAGGACAGGGAGAGCTTATGGCTACACCTTC
CASSPTRTGRAYGYTF
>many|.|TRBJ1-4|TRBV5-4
TGTGCCAGCAGCCCGGAGCTTGCAGCTAATGAAAAACTGTTTTTT
CASSPELAANEKLFF
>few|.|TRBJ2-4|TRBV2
TGTGCCAGCAGTGGGGGGGTCGTAGCCAAAAACATTCAGTACTTC
CASSGGVVAKNIQYF
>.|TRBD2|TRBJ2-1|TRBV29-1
TGCAGCGTTGAAGCAGCAGCGGGAGGAGTGTTCAATGAGCAGTTCTTC
CSVEAAAGGVFNEQFF
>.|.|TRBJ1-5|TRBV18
TGTGCCAGCTCACCACCATCGACGGTAGGGCCCCAGCATTTT
CASSPPSTVGPQHF
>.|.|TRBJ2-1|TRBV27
TGTGCCAGCAGTCCTTGGGGCTACAATGAGCAGTTCTTC
CASSPWGYNEQFF
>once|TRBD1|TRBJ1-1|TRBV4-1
TGCGCCAGCAGCCAAGGTCCACAGGGGCGCGCTTTCTTT
CASSQGPQGRAFF
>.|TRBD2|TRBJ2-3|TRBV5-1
TGCGCCAGCAGCTTGGGGACTAGCGGGAGCACAGATACGCAGTATTTT
CASSLGTSGSTDTQYF
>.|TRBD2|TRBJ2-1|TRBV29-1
TGCAGCGCCCCGCGGCTGCGGGGACTAGCGGGAGGCGGCTCCTACAATGAGCAGTTCTTC
CSAPRLRGLAGGGSYNEQFF
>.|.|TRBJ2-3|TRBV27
TGTGCCAGCAGCTATCAGAGTAGCACAGATACGCAGTATTTT
CASSYQSSTDTQYF